This T cell receptor (beta chain) was captured in a study of blood T cells in healthy people across ages. Regarding this clonotype: Its specificity is not known.

V gave up 3 bases and J gave up 0 bases, with 9 bases separating them. The CDR3 spans 14 residues. Germline loops: CDR1 MNHEY, CDR2 SMNVEV (reference sequence). The second PCR ran roughly 6 to 12 cycles with a sample-barcoded 5' primer and J-beta primers. TCRdb processed the 5' RACE reads anew with MiXCR; each CDR3 protein has one entry. Of roughly 1.7 million distinct CDR3 sequences listed, almost 35% are singletons. Findings and limits, study-wide: The long-lived group displayed more naive CD4+ cells, plus higher diversity, than the aged donors did. Older individuals had lower TCR beta diversity per million T cells (the decline was roughly linear).

The sequence came from a woman in her 30s in good health. The chain joins TRBV27 to TRBJ2-7; unclear D gene. The sample taken for sequencing was blood. This CDR3 reads CASSFTTGSYEQYF. In DNA form, the CDR3 reads TGTGCCAGCAGTTTTACGACGGGCTCCTACGAGCAGTACTTC.